This is a list of T cell receptor beta chains from one sample in a study of T cell responses to AZD1222 COVID-19 vaccine. Clones were read by immunoSEQ multiplex PCR, and TCRdb kept only the in-frame ones, dropping some. The sample includes about 170,000 clones, more than 80% of them seen just once. Sequenced material: peripheral blood, taken on day 0 of AZD1222 vaccination. These receptors all come from an adult in good health. CDR3s include the opening cysteine and the closing phenylalanine or tryptophan. D genes are given only for firm matches. Size tells how often a clone was seen (once, few, many) or the class of an expanded clone, and some rows leave it out.

j_call v_call d_call clone_size cdr3_nt cdr3_aa
TRBJ1-2 TRBV3-1/TRBV3-2 . . TGTGCCAGCAGCCAAGATCGTTTGGTCCCCTACACCTTC CASSQDRLVPYTF
TRBJ1-4 TRBV24-1 . . TGTGCCACCCGTGGGGGGGTTGAAAAACTGTTTTTT CATRGGVEKLFF
TRBJ1-1 TRBV7-8 . once TGTGCCAGCAGCTCCCCCATGGACGGGGATGAGGGTGAAGCTTTCTTT CASSSPMDGDEGEAFF
TRBJ1-5 TRBV7-2 . . TGTGCCAGCAGCTTAGTAGGTAATAGCAATCAGCCCCAGCATTTT CASSLVGNSNQPQHF
TRBJ2-2 TRBV7-3 . . TGTGCCAGCAGCTTTGGGGGGCCCGGAACCGGGGAGCTGTTTTTT CASSFGGPGTGELFF
TRBJ2-2 TRBV12-5 . . TGTGCTAGTGGTTTGGTAGACGGAGGGGGCACCGGGGAGCTGTTTTTT CASGLVDGGGTGELFF
TRBJ2-1 TRBV7-9 . . TGTGCCAGCAGCTTTATTCCCTACAATGAGCAGTTCTTC CASSFIPYNEQFF
TRBJ2-5 TRBV29-1 . once TGCAGCGTTGAAGGGGGCGGGGGCCACGGGGAGACCCAGTACTTC CSVEGGGGHGETQYF
TRBJ2-3 TRBV5-8 . . TGTGCCAGCAGCTCTACGGCAGATGATAGCACAGATACGCAGTATTTT CASSSTADDSTDTQYF
TRBJ1-4 TRBV11-2 . . TGTGCCAGCAGCTTAAATACGGCGGGCGAAAAACTGTTTTTT CASSLNTAGEKLFF
TRBJ2-1 TRBV3-1/TRBV3-2 TRBD2 . TGTGCCAGCAGCCCCCGACTGCGCGGGGGGCCAGGTCCCAACAATGAGCAGTTCTTC CASSPRLRGGPGPNNEQFF
TRBJ1-2 TRBV29-1 . . TGCAGCGTTGAAGAAGCGCGAAAAGGGGGCTATGGCTACACCTTC CSVEEARKGGYGYTF
TRBJ1-4 TRBV2 . . TGTGCCAGCAGTGTCAGGTCCCCTAATGAAAAACTGTTTTTT CASSVRSPNEKLFF
TRBJ2-1 TRBV7-9 TRBD2 . TGTGCCAGCAGCGACCCCGGGGGGGGCAATGAGCAGTTCTTC CASSDPGGGNEQFF
TRBJ1-4 TRBV27 . . TGTGCCAGCAAGAAGGGGCCGGCAACTAATGAAAAACTGTTTTTT CASKKGPATNEKLFF
TRBJ1-3 TRBV3-1/TRBV3-2 . . TGTGCCAGCAGCCAACTTCCTGTTAGCTCTGGAAACACCATATATTTT CASSQLPVSSGNTIYF
TRBJ1-2 TRBV7-2 . . TGTGCCAGCAGCTTATTAGGAGGGGCGCGTGGCTACACCTTC CASSLLGGARGYTF
TRBJ1-5 TRBV7-9 TRBD1 . TGTGCCAGCAGCCCCGGGACAGGCGGTGGAGTCAATCAGCCCCAGCATTTT CASSPGTGGGVNQPQHF
TRBJ1-1 TRBV5-4 . . TGTGCCAGCGGGGGCATCGGGGGGGCTGAAGCTTTCTTT CASGGIGGAEAFF
TRBJ1-1 TRBV12-2 . . TGTGCAAGTCGAATACTACCCCCCCTGACAGGGACTATGAACACTGAAGCTTTCTTT CASRILPPLTGTMNTEAFF